One and the same sample provided the 15 T cell receptor beta chains below, sequenced in a study of control samples from healthy donors and cancer patients (dated by TCRdb to 2020 to 2022). The library was generated by the immunoSEQ multiplex PCR assay. TCRdb mirrors the immuneACCESS table, restricted to in-frame sequences. Some clones are absent from its copies; in checked studies, under half trace to an unresolved V gene, and the reason for the others is unknown. Counted in this sample were around 180,000 clones; about 90% of them appeared once. The ten largest clones represent nearly 5% of the sample. The specimen was blood. The receptors were sampled from a woman under 40 in good health.

The chain combines TRBV19 with TRBJ1-2; D may be TRBD1 (6 bases). Deletions cut 10 bases from V and 7 bases from J, with 25 bases between. CDR1 and CDR2 from the germline V gene are LNHDA and SQIVND (reference sequence). The CDR3 extends over 15 amino acids. CDR3 nucleotides: TGTGCCACTCAAACTCAGGGGCTTTCCTCCAGTGGCTACACCTTC. Its translation: CATQTQGLSSSGYTF.

V is TRBV6-5 and J is TRBJ1-1; D call uncertain. V was cut by 7 bases and J by 1 base, with 4 bases left in between. This CDR3 spans 11 amino acids. Germline V lookup: CDR1 MNHEY, CDR2 SVGAGI. CDR3 DNA sequence: TGTGCCAGCACTCGGAACACTGAAGCTTTCTTT. It translates to CASTRNTEAFF.

The V and J genes are TRBV14 and TRBJ1-2; tentatively, D is TRBD1 (5 bases). Germline V gene sequence: CDR1 SGHDN, CDR2 FVKESK. Trimming took off 1 base at V and 7 bases at J, with 16 bases between the two ends. The CDR3 has 15 residues. CDR3 amino acids: CASSQVGGERAGYTF. CDR3 DNA sequence: TGTGCCAGCAGCCAAGTTGGAGGGGAAAGGGCTGGCTACACCTTC. Full variable domain (remainder filled in from reference TRBV14 and TRBJ1-2): EAGVTQFPSHSVIEKGQTVTLRCDPISGHDNLYWYRRVMGKEIKFLLHFVKESKQDESGMPNNRFLAERTGGTYSTLKVQPAELEDSGVYFCASSQVGGERAGYTFGSGTRLTVV.

The genes are TRBV7-9 and TRBJ2-3; D is uncertain. Germline CDR1 SEHNR, CDR2 FQNEAQ (reference sequence). Trimming stripped 5 bases from V and 1 base from J, with 10 bases between. The CDR3 is 14 amino acids. The CDR3 DNA follows: TGTGCCAGCAGCCCCTCTGTCGGCACAGATACGCAGTATTTT. This codes for CASSPSVGTDTQYF.

Here the CDR3 DNA reads TGCGCCAGCAGCTTGGATCCACACTATCCCCTCGGGGCTTTCTTT. It encodes CASSLDPHYPLGAFF. The genes are TRBV5-1 and TRBJ1-1, with D uncertain. The germline gives CDR1 SGHRS, CDR2 YFSETQ. The V and J ends lost 0 bases and 11 bases respectively, with 20 bases between them. The CDR3 spans 15 residues.

A few counts support this clone. The V and J genes are TRBV19 and TRBJ1-1; D is perhaps TRBD1 (6 bases). There are 13 residues in the CDR3. Deletions cut 7 bases from V and 4 bases from J, with 13 bases between. The germline V gene encodes CDR1 LNHDA and CDR2 SQIVND (reference sequence). The DNA of the CDR3 is TGTGCCAGTAACACAAGGGGGGCCACTGAAGCTTTCTTT. Translation: CASNTRGATEAFF.

The J gene is TRBJ2-7, the V gene TRBV5-1, with unresolved D. The CDR3 length is 12 residues. Germline-derived CDR1 and CDR2 are SGHRS and YFSETQ. The V end lost 2 bases, the J end lost 9 bases, and 12 bases lay between the germline ends. The CDR3 DNA is TGCGCCAGCAGCTTAGATACGAGTGGGCAGTACTTC. It yields the protein CASSLDTSGQYF. The complete variable domain, with remaining parts taken from reference TRBV5-1 and TRBJ2-7, reads KAGVTQTPRYLIKTRGQQVTLSCSPISGHRSVSWYQQTPGQGLQFLFEYFSETQRNKGNFPGRFSGRQFSNSRSEMNVSTLELGDSALYLCASSLDTSGQYFGPGTRLTVT.

This chain joins TRBV5-6 and TRBJ1-1; weak D call: TRBD1 (5 bases). There are 13 residues in the CDR3. Trimming took 0 bases from V and 6 from J, leaving 9 bases between them. CDR1 is SGHDT, CDR2 YYEEEE, per germline. The CDR3 DNA reads as TGTGCCAGCAGCTTGGGGGGCCTCGCTGAAGCTTTCTTT. This gives the protein CASSLGGLAEAFF.

The DNA of the CDR3 is TGTGCCAGCAGTGACTCAACTAGCGGGGTTAATGAGCAGTTCTTC. This translates into CASSDSTSGVNEQFF. The chain joins TRBV6-4 to TRBJ2-1; TRBD2 matches 10 bases. Germline CDR1 MRHNA, CDR2 SNTAGT. The CDR3 is 15 residues long. The V gene end was trimmed by 0 bases and the J gene end by 7 bases; junction bases not matched to a gene: 3.

The rearrangement links TRBV28 to TRBJ1-1; 10 bases fit TRBD1. CDR3 length: 15 amino acids. CDR1 MDHEN and CDR2 SYDVKM come from the germline V gene. With V trimmed by 10 bases and J by 4 bases, 12 bases remained unmatched. CDR3 DNA: TGTGCCACCAATTCGGTCCGGACAGGGGGCACTGAAGCTTTCTTT. Translating it yields CATNSVRTGGTEAFF.

The chain joins TRBV13 to TRBJ1-5; 7 positions match TRBD1. Trimming took 3 bases from V and 2 from J; bases not matched to a gene: 1. The germline V gene encodes CDR1 PRHDT and CDR2 FYEKMQ (reference sequence). The CDR3 extends over 14 amino acids. CDR3: CASSFGQGNQPQHF. The CDR3 region has the DNA TGTGCCAGCAGCTTTGGACAGGGCAATCAGCCCCAGCATTTT.

This chain connects TRBV19 to TRBJ2-5; 8 bases match TRBD1. V lost 5 bases, J lost 4 bases, and 9 bases stayed unmatched. Per germline, CDR1 LNHDA and CDR2 SQIVND (reference sequence). CDR3 length: 15 amino acids. The CDR3 reads CASSVGQGDGETQYF. DNA for the CDR3: TGTGCCAGTAGTGTCGGACAGGGAGATGGAGAGACCCAGTACTTC.

The chain carries TRBV19 and TRBJ2-7, with D tentatively TRBD1 (5 bases). The germline V gene encodes CDR1 LNHDA and CDR2 SQIVND (reference sequence). The CDR3 totals 14 residues. Deletions cut 7 bases from V and 0 bases from J, with 13 bases between. The CDR3 DNA is TGTGCCAGTACCGCGGACATAACCTCCTACGAGCAGTACTTC. Protein: CASTADITSYEQYF.

This clone was recorded only once. J is TRBJ2-3 and V is TRBV2; D is undetermined. Trimming took off 4 bases at V and 2 bases at J, with 7 bases between the two ends. Looked up from germline, CDR1 is SNHLY and CDR2 is FYNNEI. This CDR3 comprises 13 residues. The CDR3 DNA reads as TGTGCCAGCAGTGGGATAGTCACAGATACGCAGTATTTT. It yields the protein CASSGIVTDTQYF.

J is TRBJ2-7 and V is TRBV10-2; D is perhaps TRBD1 (5 bases). The CDR3 has 13 amino acids. The germline CDR1 and CDR2 sequences are WSHSY and SAAADI. V dropped 2 bases and J dropped 6 bases, with 11 bases sitting between them. CDR3 region: CASSEQGLGEQYV. In DNA, the CDR3 is TGCGCCAGCAGTGAGCAGGGTCTCGGCGAGCAGTACGTC.